The sequence of this TCR beta chain was determined in a study of PD-L1 blockade in urothelial cancer. The overall study: It was in the mid-2010s that patients started atezolizumab at 1,200 mg intravenously every 3 weeks.

This clone was seen a handful of times. Antigen specificity is unknown. Study-wide results and caveats: Expansion of tumor-associated blood clones at 3 weeks was greater in durable-benefit patients.

V lost 1 base to trimming and J lost 10 bases, with 14 bases between them. The CDR3 spans 15 residues. Looked up from germline, CDR1 is LNHDA and CDR2 is SQIVND (reference sequence). The authors spiked synthetic TCR analog templates into each PCR. Assay: immunoSEQ multiplex PCR; the TCRdb copy retains only in-frame clones and omits some. The sample holds 41,000 or so clones, 70% to 85% seen once. The sequence was obtained from a man in his sixties with urothelial cancer. The V gene is TRBV19, the J gene TRBJ1-6; no clear D. The sequencing used PBMCs, collected around atezolizumab (anti-PD-L1) treatment. DNA of the CDR3: TGTGCCAGTAGTATAGGCGGGGTGCGAGACTCACCCCTCCACTTT. This encodes CASSIGGVRDSPLHF.